Presented here are 8 T cell receptor beta chains from one specimen sequenced in a study of cytomegalovirus exposure and HLA in healthy donors. The PCR made use of 60 Vbeta and 13 Jbeta primers. Produced via immunoSEQ multiplex PCR; TCRdb's table is partial and in-frame only. The data show fewer than 250,000 clones, with over 70% seen just once and 1.5% to 2% held by the top ten. The sample was PBMCs. All receptors derive from a woman aged 18 to 35 in good health and CMV-seronegative.

CDR3 loop: CASSTWGSGRYEQYF. CDR3 in DNA: TGTGCCAGCAGCACCTGGGGTAGCGGGAGATACGAGCAGTACTTC. The V and J genes are TRBV28 and TRBJ2-7; 9 nucleotides line up with TRBD2. Germline values: CDR1 MDHEN, CDR2 SYDVKM. The CDR3 totals 15 residues. V lost 6 bases, J lost 4 bases, and 10 bases stayed unmatched. Supplemented by reference TRBV28 and TRBJ2-7, the full variable domain reads DVKVTQSSRYLVKRTGEKVFLECVQDMDHENMFWYRQDPGLGLRLIYFSYDVKMKEKGDIPEGYSVSREKKERFSLILESASTNQTSMYLCASSTWGSGRYEQYFGPGTRLTVT.

The V gene is TRBV30, the J gene TRBJ2-5; 7 positions match TRBD1. The germline V gene encodes CDR1 GTSNPN and CDR2 SVGIG (reference sequence). CDR3 length: 16 residues. Unmatched junction bases numbered 9, after V lost 0 bases and J lost 2 bases. CDR3 coding DNA: TGTGCCTGGAGTGTACGTGACAGGGTGAGGCAAGAGACCCAGTACTTC. Translation: CAWSVRDRVRQETQYF.

The gene calls are TRBV6-5 and TRBJ1-1; maybe TRBD1 (6 bases). V shed 7 bases and J shed 0 bases, with 9 bases lying between them. Germline CDR1 is MNHEY and CDR2 is SVGAGI. There are 13 residues in the CDR3. In nucleotides, the CDR3 is TGTGCCAGCACCCGGACAGTGAACACTGAAGCTTTCTTT. The encoded protein is CASTRTVNTEAFF.

This rearrangement joins TRBV6-5 to TRBJ1-2, with TRBD1 as a possible D gene (5 bases). V dropped 2 bases and J dropped 7 bases, with 11 bases sitting between them. The CDR3 sequence is 13 residues long. Germline loops: CDR1 MNHEY, CDR2 SVGAGI. CDR3 sequence reads: CASSYRQRGGYTF. CDR3 bases: TGTGCCAGCAGTTACCGACAGAGAGGTGGCTACACCTTC.

The chain recombines TRBV7-7 with TRBJ2-5; 8 bases are shared with TRBD2. Trimming removed 4 bases from V and 9 bases from J; junction bases left unmatched: 10. The V gene's germline CDR1 is SSHAT and CDR2 FNYEAQ (reference sequence). This CDR3 is 14 amino acids long. As DNA, the CDR3 is TGTGCCAGCAGCTCCCAGGGCCTGCGGGAGGCCCAGTACTTC. As protein: CASSSQGLREAQYF.

There are a few counts of this clone. In DNA form, the CDR3 reads TGTGCCAGCAGCTCCCGGCGGGGACAGGGCACTGAAGCTTTCTTT. The encoded protein is CASSSRRGQGTEAFF. This chain joins TRBV7-2 and TRBJ1-1; 9 positions match TRBD1. CDR1 and CDR2 from the germline V gene are SGHTA and FQGNSA. This CDR3 spans 15 amino acids. J lost 4 bases, V lost 4 bases, and 7 bases had no gene match.

The chain combines TRBV23-1 with TRBJ1-5; 7 bases are shared with TRBD1. TRBV23-1 counts as an open reading frame of uncertain function. The junction had 6 bases not matched to a gene; V was cut back by 1 base and J by 6 bases. There are 15 residues in the CDR3. The CDR3: CASSQWVTGCQPQHF. CDR3 DNA: TGCGCCAGCAGTCAATGGGTGACAGGGTGTCAGCCCCAGCATTTT.

The genes are TRBV7-2 and TRBJ1-1; 12 positions match TRBD1. Germline V CDR1 and CDR2: SGHTA, FQGNSA. The CDR3 extends over 14 amino acids. V trimming: 4 bases; J trimming: 11 bases; junction bases outside the gene matches: 8. The CDR3 is CASSSWGQGAEAFF. CDR3 nucleotides: TGTGCCAGCAGCTCGTGGGGACAGGGGGCGGAGGCTTTCTTT.